These 19 T cell receptor beta chains originate from one sample sequenced in a study of Ad26.COV2.S vaccination and SARS-CoV-2 variants. Treatment specified: roughly 18 received Ad26.COV2.S at low or high dose, single or two shots; about five received placebo; per-sample allocation not given. All samples were drawn on day 63, counting from the first vaccine or placebo injection. Using immunoSEQ multiplex PCR, the repertoire was profiled, and TCRdb retains in-frame clones only, with some absent. The data contain some 460,000 clones, 89% of them singletons. The source was peripheral blood, collected in a trial of Ad26.COV2.S vaccine versus placebo. The receptor set was obtained from a person between 18 and 65 years old who received the Ad26.COV2.S COVID-19 vaccine or a placebo.

The chain couples TRBV28 to TRBJ1-2; TRBD1 matches 8 bases. From germline, CDR1 is MDHEN and CDR2 SYDVKM. This CDR3 spans 13 amino acids. The V and J ends lost 8 bases and 0 bases, in that order; junction bases with no gene match: 2. This chain's CDR3 is CASRDRTNYGYTF. DNA of the CDR3: TGTGCCAGCCGGGACAGGACTAACTATGGCTACACCTTC.

This chain connects TRBV16 to TRBJ2-7, with TRBD1 matching 7 bases. The germline V gene encodes CDR1 KGHSY and CDR2 FQNENV. There are 14 residues in the CDR3. Trimming removed 1 base from V and 9 bases from J; junction bases left unmatched: 9. CDR3 protein: CASSQWDISGGQYF. The CDR3 DNA is TGTGCCAGCAGCCAATGGGACATCTCAGGGGGGCAGTACTTC.

V gene TRBV6-5 combines with J gene TRBJ1-5, with D uncertain. The CDR3 contains 14 residues. V shed 5 bases and J shed 3 bases, with 11 bases lying between them. Germline CDR1 and CDR2: MNHEY and SVGAGI. The CDR3 bases are TGTGCCAGCAGTAGGACCGCAACCAATCAGCCCCAGCATTTT. Translating gives CASSRTATNQPQHF.

This chain connects TRBV21-1 to TRBJ2-2. TRBV21-1 has pseudogene status. This CDR3 spans 15 amino acids. CDR3 region: CEILNSPGNTGELFF. CDR3 sequence (DNA): TGTGAAATACTAAACAGTCCAGGGAACACCGGGGAGCTGTTTTTT.

J is TRBJ2-1 and V is TRBV5-1; 11 nucleotides agree with TRBD2. Germline CDR1 SGHRS, CDR2 YFSETQ. V lost 5 bases and J lost 5; bases outside the gene matches: 6. The CDR3 runs 15 residues. The CDR3 is CASSPTSGNNNEQFF. CDR3 bases: TGCGCCAGCAGTCCGACTAGCGGGAACAACAATGAGCAGTTCTTC.

This clone was counted only a few times. The chain recombines TRBV5-4 with TRBJ2-7, with 8 bases aligning to TRBD1. Germline CDR1 and CDR2: SGHNT and YYREEE (reference sequence). V gave up 4 bases and J gave up 3 bases; unmatched junction bases: 12. The CDR3 totals 16 residues. CDR3 in amino acids: CASSPEPRQGSYEQYF. The CDR3 DNA reads as TGTGCCAGCAGCCCGGAGCCGAGACAGGGGAGCTACGAGCAGTACTTC.

The chain uses TRBV4-2 and TRBJ2-2, with 9 positions matching TRBD1. Losses at the gene ends were 4 bases for V and 0 bases for J; bases not matched to a gene: 9. Germline assignment: CDR1 LGHNA and CDR2 YNFKEQ. The CDR3 covers 18 residues. The CDR3 sequence: CASSLLPRQGANTGELFF. CDR3 bases: TGTGCCAGCAGCCTCCTCCCAAGACAGGGGGCGAACACCGGGGAGCTGTTTTTT.

V gene TRBV3-1 (or the pseudogene TRBV3-2) combines with J gene TRBJ2-1; 7 nucleotides agree with TRBD2. CDR1 is LGHDT, CDR2 YNNKEL, per germline (reference sequence). Losses at the gene ends were 3 bases for V and 2 bases for J; bases not matched to a gene: 1. The CDR3 runs 14 residues. The CDR3 region is CASSHGGTYNEQFF. As DNA, the CDR3 is TGTGCCAGCAGCCACGGGGGGACCTACAATGAGCAGTTCTTC.

This chain connects TRBV30 to TRBJ2-4; a weak D match, TRBD2 (5 bases). The CDR3 spans 12 residues. V lost 1 base and J 11 bases, leaving 12 bases between the germline ends. In germline, CDR1 is GTSNPN, CDR2 SVGIG (reference sequence). The CDR3 DNA reads TGTGCCTGGAGTGCGGGGTCTGGAGTTCAGTACTTC. It specifies CAWSAGSGVQYF.

The chain links TRBV12-5 to TRBJ1-1; D remains unclear. V lost 6 bases, J lost 2 bases, and 10 bases lay in between. The V gene's germline CDR1 is LGHNT and CDR2 FRNRAP. CDR3 length equals 13 residues. CDR3 protein: CASGSGINTEAFF. The CDR3 nucleotides are TGTGCTAGTGGCTCCGGGATTAACACTGAAGCTTTCTTT.

The chain employs TRBV5-1 and TRBJ2-7, with 8 bases fitting TRBD1. With 0 bases clipped from V and 3 bases from J, the junction kept 5 bases outside the gene matches. The germline V gene has CDR1 SGHRS and CDR2 YFSETQ. The CDR3 totals 15 residues. DNA of the CDR3: TGCGCCAGCAGCTTGGGGCAGGGGGCCATCTACGAGCAGTACTTC. Protein sequence: CASSLGQGAIYEQYF.

This rearrangement joins TRBV20-1 to TRBJ2-7; maybe TRBD1 (6 bases). This CDR3 region has 11 residues. In germline, CDR1 is DFQATT, CDR2 SNEGSKA (reference sequence). Trimming took 3 bases from V and 13 from J, leaving 16 bases between them. CDR3: CSASSRDTRYF. The CDR3 bases are TGCAGTGCTAGCTCTCGGGACACCCGATACTTC.

This clone was counted between two and nine times. The J gene is TRBJ1-1, the V gene TRBV6-5, with D hard to call. Germline values: CDR1 MNHEY, CDR2 SVGAGI. This CDR3 is built from 12 residues. The V end lost 7 bases, the J end lost 2 bases, and 8 bases lay between the germline ends. The CDR3 sequence is CASKDPNTEAFF. CDR3 in DNA: TGTGCCAGCAAGGACCCTAACACTGAAGCTTTCTTT.

J is TRBJ2-7 and V is TRBV28; 8 positions agree with TRBD2. J was trimmed by 2 bases and V by 6 bases; bases with no gene match: 6. The CDR3 is 14 residues long. Per the germline V gene, CDR1 is MDHEN and CDR2 is SYDVKM. The CDR3 nucleotides are TGTGCCAGCAGGGTAGCGGGGAGCCCCTACGAGCAGTACTTC. Translated, it gives CASRVAGSPYEQYF.

The rearrangement uses TRBV27 and TRBJ1-3; 7 nucleotides line up with TRBD1. The CDR3 runs 16 residues. The germline V gene encodes CDR1 MNHEY and CDR2 SMNVEV (reference sequence). After removal of 3 bases from V and 0 bases from J, the junction contained 5 bases not matched to a gene. The CDR3 coding sequence is TGTGCCAGCAGTTTTACAGGGGAATTCTCTGGAAACACCATATATTTT. This translates into CASSFTGEFSGNTIYF.

The V gene is TRBV29-1, the J gene TRBJ1-5; possibly TRBD1 for D (6 bases). The CDR3 runs to 14 residues. V shed 6 bases and J shed 0 bases, with 12 bases lying between them. Germline V gene data show CDR1 as SQVTM and CDR2 as ANQGSEA. CDR3 region: CSVATGISNQPQHF. The CDR3 DNA is TGCAGCGTAGCAACAGGGATTAGCAATCAGCCCCAGCATTTT.

The chain combines TRBV18 with TRBJ2-1; 10 positions match TRBD2. This CDR3 spans 15 amino acids. Unmatched junction bases numbered 4, after V lost 3 bases and J lost 5 bases. Germline V gene data show CDR1 as KGHSH and CDR2 as LQKENI. The CDR3 reads CASSPLAGADNEQFF. The CDR3 DNA is TGTGCCAGCTCACCCCTAGCGGGGGCCGACAATGAGCAGTTCTTC.

The V gene is TRBV9, the J gene TRBJ2-7; perhaps TRBD2 as D (7 bases). The CDR3 is made up of 14 amino acids. CDR1 and CDR2 from the germline V gene are SGDLS and YYNGEE. V lost 4 bases to trimming and J lost 3 bases, with 14 bases between them. As DNA, the CDR3 is TGTGCCAGCAGCCCGCCCGGGGGGCGCTACGAGCAGTACTTC. Its translation: CASSPPGGRYEQYF.

The chain couples TRBV11-2 to TRBJ2-5; TRBD1 or TRBD2 may be the D gene (5 bases each). Germline CDR1 reads SGHAT; CDR2 reads FQNNGV. V was clipped by 4 bases and J by 4 bases, with 13 bases between them. The CDR3 consists of 14 residues. The CDR3 DNA sequence: TGTGCCAGCAGCTCGGGGCCGAGTGGAGAGACCCAGTACTTC. Residues: CASSSGPSGETQYF.